This paragraph reports one T cell receptor (beta chain). This sample was included in a study of shared clonotypes between healthy human individuals. V gave up 3 bases and J gave up 4 bases; unmatched junction bases: 2. Per the germline V gene, CDR1 is KGHSH and CDR2 is LQKENI. The length of the CDR3 is 14 residues. Sequencing was performed with immunoSEQ multiplex PCR; in TCRdb, only in-frame clones are kept and a portion is missing. Among around 500,000 clones listed, around 80% were seen once. The rearrangement uses TRBV18 and TRBJ2-7; 11 nucleotides align to TRBD1. The sample taken for sequencing was PBMCs. The origin of this receptor is a woman aged 35 to 49 in good health. Some clones in this sample may be carry-over from other donors' samples. The CDR3 coding sequence is TGTGCCAGCTCACCGGGACAGGGGGTATACGAGCAGTACTTC. Protein product: CASSPGQGVYEQYF.